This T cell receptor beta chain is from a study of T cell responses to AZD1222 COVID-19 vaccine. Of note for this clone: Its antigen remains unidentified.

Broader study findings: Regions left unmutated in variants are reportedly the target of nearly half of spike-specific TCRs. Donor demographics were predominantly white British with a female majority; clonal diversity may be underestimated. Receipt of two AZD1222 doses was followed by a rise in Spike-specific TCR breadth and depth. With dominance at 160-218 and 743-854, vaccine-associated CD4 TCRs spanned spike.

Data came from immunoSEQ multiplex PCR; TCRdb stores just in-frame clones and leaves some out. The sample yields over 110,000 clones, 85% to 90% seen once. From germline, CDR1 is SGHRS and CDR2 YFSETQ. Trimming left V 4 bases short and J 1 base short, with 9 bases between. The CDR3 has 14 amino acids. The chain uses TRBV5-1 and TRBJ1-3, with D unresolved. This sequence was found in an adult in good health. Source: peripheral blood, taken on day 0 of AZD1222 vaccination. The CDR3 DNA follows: TGCGCCAGCAGCGCTGGGGATTCTGGAAACACCATATATTTT. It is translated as CASSAGDSGNTIYF.